Each of the 3 T cell receptor beta chains below was sequenced from the same sample in a study of cytomegalovirus exposure and HLA in healthy donors. PCR used 60 Vbeta primers and 13 Jbeta primers. This table comes from immunoSEQ multiplex PCR, and its TCRdb copy is limited to in-frame clones, with some not included. The repertoire consists of about 150,000 clones, with roughly 8.8% occurring once and the leading ten covering over 6.5%. Source material: PBMCs. These receptors all come from a woman aged 35 to 49 in good health and CMV-seropositive.

The gene calls are TRBV4-2 and TRBJ2-5, with D maybe TRBD1 (7 bases). V was clipped by 1 base and J by 0 bases, with 12 bases between them. This CDR3 is 16 amino acids long. Germline V gene lookup returns CDR1 LGHNA and CDR2 YNFKEQ. The CDR3 region is CASSQGQGGNQETQYF. Written as DNA, the CDR3 is TGTGCCAGCAGCCAAGGACAGGGAGGTAACCAAGAGACCCAGTACTTC.

This clone was seen a few times. Other nucleotide sequences in the sample specify the same CDR3. The chain recombines TRBV18 with TRBJ1-4; 7 positions agree with TRBD1. This CDR3 comprises 14 residues. V shed 2 bases and J 11 bases; nucleotides not matched to a gene: 8. The germline V gene has CDR1 KGHSH and CDR2 LQKENI. The CDR3 spells CASSPESTGVKLFF. CDR3 in DNA: TGTGCCAGCTCACCAGAGAGTACAGGGGTCAAACTGTTTTTT.

This clone was seen a few times. The chain uses TRBV9 and TRBJ2-3, with 10 bases identical to TRBD1. The ends lost 3 bases at V and 5 bases at J; junction bases unmatched: 3. This CDR3 has 14 residues. Germline CDR1 and CDR2: SGDLS and YYNGEE. The CDR3 bases are TGTGCCAGCAGCGGGACAGGGGGAATAGATACGCAGTATTTT. Its protein product is CASSGTGGIDTQYF.